Listed below are T cell receptor gamma chains from one sample, sequenced in a study of Vδ1+ human thymocytes. TCRdb re-called clones from the multiplex PCR reads using CATT. The data contain about 27,000 gamma-chain clones, 20% of them singletons. The material sequenced was Vdelta1+ gamma-delta thymocytes from the thymus. The receptors here all came from a boy less than two years old who had congenital heart surgery. The CDR3 runs from the conserved cysteine through the conserved F or W. Only part of the rows carry a size: once, few, many, or a class if the clone is expanded.

J gene	V gene	clone size	CDR3 DNA	CDR3 protein
TRGJ1/TRGJ2	TRGV3	-	TGTGCCACCTGGGACAGGCCGTCCGAGGAGAAACTCTTT	CATWDRPSEEKLF
TRGJ1/TRGJ2	TRGV2	-	TGCGCCACCTGGGACGCCCTGAATTATTATAAGAAACTCTTT	CATWDALNYYKKLF
TRGJ1/TRGJ2	TRGV2	few	TGTGCCACCTGGGACGGGCTTGAGAAACTCTTT	CATWDGLEKLF
TRGJP	TRGV9	-	TGCGCCTTGTGGGAGGTGCAGGAAGAGTTGGGCAAAAAAATCAAGGTATTT	CALWEVQEELGKKIKVF
TRGJ1/TRGJ2	TRGV9	-	TGTGCCTTGTGGGAGGTGCGTAGATATTATAAGAAACTCTTT	CALWEVRRYYKKLF
TRGJ1/TRGJ2	TRGV2	-	TGTGCCACCTGGGCCCCAAGCCTACAATATTATAAGAAACTCTTT	CATWAPSLQYYKKLF
TRGJP1	TRGV9	-	TGTGCCTTGTGGGAGGTGTTTCCCACTGGTTGGTTCAAGATATTT	CALWEVFPTGWFKIF
TRGJ1/TRGJ2	TRGV8	-	TGTGCCACCTGGGATATAAATCATTATAAGAAACTCTTT	CATWDINHYKKLF
TRGJ1/TRGJ2	TRGV3	-	TGTGCCACCTGGGACAGACGTCTAGCACAGAAGAAACTCTTT	CATWDRRLAQKKLF
TRGJ1/TRGJ2	TRGV3	-	TGTGCCACCTGGGACAGGATCTATTATAAGAAACTCTTT	CATWDRIYYKKLF
TRGJ1/TRGJ2	TRGV9	few	TGTGCCTTGTGGGGGATTTATTATAAGAAACTCTTT	CALWGIYYKKLF
TRGJ1/TRGJ2	TRGV2	few	TGTGCCACCTGGGATGGGGACTTTCCCTATAAGAAACTCTTT	CATWDGDFPYKKLF
TRGJ1/TRGJ2	TRGV3	few	TGTGCCACCTGGGACAGTCCCAATTATTATAAGAAACTCTTT	CATWDSPNYYKKLF
TRGJ1/TRGJ2	TRGV4	once	TGTGCCACCTGGGATGGCCCCCGGGTTTATTATAAGAAACTCTTT	CATWDGPRVYYKKLF
TRGJ1/TRGJ2	TRGV5	-	TGTGCCACCTGGGACACGGGAAGGAAACTCTTT	CATWDTGRKLF
TRGJ1/TRGJ2	TRGV4	-	TGTGCCACCTGGGATGGAGGCCCTAGTTATTATAAGAAACTCTTT	CATWDGGPSYYKKLF
TRGJ1/TRGJ2	TRGV2	few	TGTGCCCTAAAGTATTATAAGAAACTCTTT	CALKYYKKLF
TRGJ1/TRGJ2	TRGV9	few	TGTGCCTTGTGGGAGGCCACATCTTATTATAAGAAACTCTTT	CALWEATSYYKKLF
TRGJ1/TRGJ2	TRGV4	-	TGTGCCACCTGGGATGTAATCGATTATAAGAAACTCTTT	CATWDVIDYKKLF
TRGJ1/TRGJ2	TRGV2	few	TGTGCCACCTGGGATGCAGGTTATAAGAAACTCTTT	CATWDAGYKKLF
TRGJ1/TRGJ2	TRGV9	few	TGTGCCTTGTGGGAACCATATAAGAAACTCTTT	CALWEPYKKLF
TRGJ1/TRGJ2	TRGV2	-	TGTGCCACCTGGGACGGCACGTCCTCGAATTATTATAAGAAACTCTTT	CATWDGTSSNYYKKLF
TRGJ1/TRGJ2	TRGV2	-	TGTGCCACCTGGGACGGGCAACGGTATTATAAGAAACTCTTT	CATWDGQRYYKKLF
TRGJ1/TRGJ2	TRGV5	-	TGTGCCACCTGGGACAGGCGAGCAATAAATTATTATAAGAAACTCTTT	CATWDRRAINYYKKLF
TRGJ1/TRGJ2	TRGV9	-	TGTGCCTTGCCGAATTATTATAAGAAACTCTTT	CALPNYYKKLF
TRGJP2	TRGV2	-	TGTGCCACCTGGGACGGCCAGGTTTATAGTAGTGATTGGATCAAGACGTTT	CATWDGQVYSSDWIKTF
TRGJ1/TRGJ2	TRGV5	-	TGTGCCACCTGGGACAGGCATGAGAAACTCTTT	CATWDRHEKLF
TRGJ1/TRGJ2	TRGV2	-	TGTGCCACCTGGGACGGGCCCCAGGGATATAAGGAACTCTTT	CATWDGPQGYKELF
TRGJ1/TRGJ2	TRGV4	few	TGTGCCACCTGGGATGGGCCTTGGCGTTATAAGAAACTCTTT	CATWDGPWRYKKLF
TRGJ1/TRGJ2	TRGV4	-	TGTGCCACCTGGGATGGTATCAAGAAACTCTTT	CATWDGIKKLF
TRGJP1	TRGV2	-	TGTGCCACCTGGGACGGACCTAATACCACTGGTTGGTTCAAGATATTT	CATWDGPNTTGWFKIF
TRGJ1/TRGJ2	TRGV9	-	TGTGCCTTGTGGGAGGAGGCCAAGAAACTCTTT	CALWEEAKKLF
TRGJ1/TRGJ2	TRGV9	-	TGTGCCTTGTGGGAGGTGCAGAGCTATAAGAAACTCTTT	CALWEVQSYKKLF
TRGJ1/TRGJ2	TRGV2	few	TGTGCCACCTGGGACGGGGTTGATAAGAAACTCTTT	CATWDGVDKKLF
TRGJ1/TRGJ2	TRGV3	medium-sized	TGTGCCACCTGGGAAGGATGGTCACTCTTT	CATWEGWSLF
TRGJ1/TRGJ2	TRGV5	few	TGTGCCACCTGGGACAGGCCAAGGGGGGAGAAACTCTTT	CATWDRPRGEKLF
TRGJ1/TRGJ2	TRGV8	-	TGTGCCACCTGGGTTCTGAATTATTATAAGAAACTCTTT	CATWVLNYYKKLF
TRGJ1/TRGJ2	TRGV4	-	TGTGCCACCTGGGATGTAAACGACGGTTATTATAAGAAACTCTTT	CATWDVNDGYYKKLF
TRGJ1/TRGJ2	TRGV5	-	TGTGCCACCTGGGACGGTGCCCATTATTATAAGAAACTCTTT	CATWDGAHYYKKLF
TRGJ1/TRGJ2	TRGV4	-	TGTGCCACCTGGGATGGGCTGGAGAAACTCTTT	CATWDGLEKLF
TRGJ1/TRGJ2	TRGV4	-	TGTGCCACCTGGGATGCCCCCCAGGATTATTATAAGAAACTCTTT	CATWDAPQDYYKKLF
TRGJP	TRGV9	-	TGTGCCTTGTGGGAGGTGATGGAGTTGGGCAAAAAAATCAAGGTATTT	CALWEVMELGKKIKVF
TRGJP2	TRGV4	-	TGTGCCACCTGGGGTTATAGTAGTGATTGGATCAAGACGTTT	CATWGYSSDWIKTF
TRGJ1/TRGJ2	TRGV8	-	TGTGCCTGCTCTAGTCCTTGGGAAAGGGGGGCCTCAATCGGGAAGAAACTCTTT	CACSSPWERGASIGKKLF
TRGJ1/TRGJ2	TRGV4	few	TGTGCCACCTGGGATGAGTCGTCTTATAAGAAACTCTTT	CATWDESSYKKLF
TRGJ1/TRGJ2	TRGV5	-	TGTGCCACCTGGGACGGCCGGGAGGAGAAACTCTTT	CATWDGREEKLF
TRGJ1/TRGJ2	TRGV4	few	TGTGCCACCTGGGATGCCTATTATAAGAAACTCTTT	CATWDAYYKKLF
TRGJ1/TRGJ2	TRGV5	-	TGTGCCACCTGGGACAGGACTAATTATTATAAGAAACTCTTT	CATWDRTNYYKKLF
TRGJ1/TRGJ2	TRGV4	few	TGTGCCACCTGGGATGGGCTAAGTTATAAGAAACTCTTT	CATWDGLSYKKLF
TRGJ1/TRGJ2	TRGV9	few	TGTGCCTTGTGGGATTGGAATTATTATAAGAAACTCTTT	CALWDWNYYKKLF
TRGJ1/TRGJ2	TRGV9	-	TGTGCCTTGTGGGAGGTCCCCCCGAATAAGAAACTCTTT	CALWEVPPNKKLF
TRGJ1/TRGJ2	TRGV9	-	TGTGCCTTGTGGGAGGTGCATCTGGGACCGGGTTATTATAAGAAACTCTTT	CALWEVHLGPGYYKKLF
TRGJ1/TRGJ2	TRGV3	few	TGTGCCACCTGGGCCCGCCGGAATCATAAGAAACTCTTT	CATWARRNHKKLF
TRGJP1	TRGV9	-	TGTGCCTTGTGGGACCCTGGTTGGTTCAAAATATTT	CALWDPGWFKIF
TRGJP	TRGV8	few	TGTGCCACCTGGGGTGGAACCACTTTGGGCAAAAAAATCAAGGTATTT	CATWGGTTLGKKIKVF
TRGJ1/TRGJ2	TRGV9	few	TGTGCCTTGTGGGACCGACTCGACTATTATAAGAAACTCTTT	CALWDRLDYYKKLF
TRGJ1/TRGJ2	TRGV9	-	TGTGCCTTGTGGGAGAGAGATTGTTGTAAGAAACTCTTT	CALWERDCCKKLF